These T cell receptor beta chains were read from a single sample in a study of Ad26.COV2.S vaccination and SARS-CoV-2 variants. The protocol was immunoSEQ multiplex PCR, while the TCRdb copy is restricted to in-frame clones and leaves out a portion. The table records 380,000 or so clones, roughly 80% of them present only once. The sequencing used peripheral blood, collected in a trial of Ad26.COV2.S vaccine versus placebo. The receptors were sampled from a person aged 18-65 years who received the Ad26.COV2.S COVID-19 vaccine or a placebo. Each CDR3 is given with its conserved first and last residue. D genes are given only for firm matches. The size field is filled for only some rows; it gives once, few, many or a size class.

cdr3_nt | cdr3_aa | v_call | d_call | j_call | clone_size
TGTGCCAGCAGTTTATCCATGGGTAACTATGGCTACACCTTC | CASSLSMGNYGYTF | TRBV27 | NA | TRBJ1-2 | NA
TGTGCCAGCAGCCGTCTGACAGAACCTGGAAACACCATATATTTT | CASSRLTEPGNTIYF | TRBV3-1/TRBV3-2 | NA | TRBJ1-3 | NA
TGTGCCAGCAGCTTCCCTCTAGGGGGGTCCTACGAGCAGTACTTC | CASSFPLGGSYEQYF | TRBV5-4 | NA | TRBJ2-7 | NA
TGTGCCAGCGTATGGCATACTGAAGCTTTCTTT | CASVWHTEAFF | TRBV6-5 | NA | TRBJ1-1 | NA
TGCGCCAGCAGCTTGGAGGGTAATACGCAGTATTTT | CASSLEGNTQYF | TRBV5-1 | NA | TRBJ2-3 | NA
TGTGCCTGGAGTTCGTATACCGGGCCGAAGCTAGCGGGAGTCTCTTACAATGAGCAGTTCTTC | CAWSSYTGPKLAGVSYNEQFF | TRBV30 | TRBD2 | TRBJ2-1 | NA
TGTGCCAGCAGCCAAGTTTACAAGAAATCGAACACTGAAGCTTTCTTT | CASSQVYKKSNTEAFF | TRBV3-1/TRBV3-2 | NA | TRBJ1-1 | NA
TGTGCCAGCAGCCAAGATTTGACGGTTAGGGTGCAGTACTTC | CASSQDLTVRVQYF | TRBV3-1/TRBV3-2 | NA | TRBJ2-7 | NA
TGTGCCAGCAGCTTAACTCGCAATCAGCCCCAGCATTTT | CASSLTRNQPQHF | TRBV7-3 | NA | TRBJ1-5 | few
TGTGCCATCAGACAGGGGGCCGCAAACACCATATATTTT | CAIRQGAANTIYF | TRBV10-3 | TRBD1 | TRBJ1-3 | NA
TGTGCCAGTAGTCACCTAGGAGGGATGCAAGAGACCCAGTACTTC | CASSHLGGMQETQYF | TRBV19 | NA | TRBJ2-5 | many
TGTGCCAGCAGCCCCCGGTCTAGCGGTCCCCAAGAGACCCAGTACTTC | CASSPRSSGPQETQYF | TRBV7-6 | TRBD2 | TRBJ2-5 | NA
TGTGCCACCAGTTTGGGGACCGAAGGCTACACCTTC | CATSLGTEGYTF | TRBV24-1 | NA | TRBJ1-2 | NA
TGTGCCAGCAGTATTTCCTATCAGCCCCAGCATTTT | CASSISYQPQHF | TRBV6-2/TRBV6-3 | NA | TRBJ1-5 | NA
TGTGCCAGCTCACTCCAGGGATCCTACGAGCAGTACTTC | CASSLQGSYEQYF | TRBV18 | NA | TRBJ2-7 | NA
TGTGCCAGCAGCGGAGCCGGGACGGGGCGCAAAGAGACCCAGTACTTC | CASSGAGTGRKETQYF | TRBV4-2 | NA | TRBJ2-5 | NA
TGTGCCAGCGTCCTAGACAGTTTTATTAACTATGGCTACACCTTC | CASVLDSFINYGYTF | TRBV6-5 | NA | TRBJ1-2 | NA
TGTGCCAGCAGCCAAAGGGGGTCTGGAAACACCATATATTTT | CASSQRGSGNTIYF | TRBV3-1/TRBV3-2 | NA | TRBJ1-3 | NA
TGTGCCAGTAGTGGTCACAGCTCCTACAATGAGCAGTTCTTC | CASSGHSSYNEQFF | TRBV19 | NA | TRBJ2-1 | NA
TGTGCCAGCAGTACCTTACAGGCATCAAATGAAAAACTGTTTTTT | CASSTLQASNEKLFF | TRBV25-1 | NA | TRBJ1-4 | NA
TGTGCCAGCAAGGGACAGGCAGGTGAAAAACTGTTTTTT | CASKGQAGEKLFF | TRBV2 | TRBD1 | TRBJ1-4 | NA
TGTGCCAGCAGTTTATGGCCCATAAGAAGCAATCAGCCCCAGCATTTT | CASSLWPIRSNQPQHF | TRBV27 | NA | TRBJ1-5 | NA
TGTGCCAGCTCACCGAATAAGTTAAGCTCCTATAATTCACCCCTCCACTTT | CASSPNKLSSYNSPLHF | TRBV18 | NA | TRBJ1-6 | NA
TGTGCCAGCAGTGAGAGAGGGGCAGGGGCCAACGTCCTGACTTTC | CASSERGAGANVLTF | TRBV6-1 | NA | TRBJ2-6 | NA
TGTGCCAGCAGCCAAGATCAGGGCGGGGGGGCAACAGATACGCAGTATTTT | CASSQDQGGGATDTQYF | TRBV4-2 | TRBD2 | TRBJ2-3 | NA
TGTGCCAGCAGCCAAGAAGCCCCCCGGCGGGGGCCTTACGAGCAGTACTTC | CASSQEAPRRGPYEQYF | TRBV14 | NA | TRBJ2-7 | NA